The T cell receptor (beta chain) under discussion was sequenced for a study of CD8 T cells in Susac syndrome. Study-wide results and limits: It was acknowledged by the study that relatively few individuals were included in its TCR sequencing and HLA analysis.

When the RNA was reverse transcribed, random hexamers were used with an input of about 0.5 to 1 ug. TCRdb analysed the immunoSEQ multiplex PCR reads with MiXCR anew, one entry per CDR3 protein. The sample yields 140,000 to 150,000 distinct CDR3 sequences, 90% to 95% seen once. The germline CDR1 and CDR2 sequences are SQVTM and ANQGSEA. The ends lost 7 bases at V and 1 base at J; junction bases unmatched: 4. CDR3 length equals 14 residues. The authors sequenced TCR beta from blood CD8+ and CD4+ T cells. In regard to this clonotype: Its target is unknown.

Specimen: CD4+ T cells from PBMCs. The receptor's source is a human donor with multiple sclerosis. This chain uses TRBV29-1 with TRBJ2-3; 11 bases are a match to TRBD2. The CDR3 protein is CSAGTSGRTDTQYF. As DNA, the CDR3 is TGCAGCGCCGGGACTAGCGGACGCACAGATACGCAGTATTTT.